A selection of T cell receptor beta chains follows, all from one sample in a study of CD8 T cells in Susac syndrome. TCRdb processed the immunoSEQ multiplex PCR reads anew with MiXCR; each CDR3 protein has one entry. Of around 150,000 distinct CDR3 sequences in the sample, approximately 95% are singletons; the top ten hold 0.11%. The sequenced sample was CD4+ T cells from PBMCs. The receptors originated from a human donor with multiple sclerosis. CDR3s include the opening cysteine and the closing phenylalanine or tryptophan. D genes are given only for firm matches. Some rows have no size entry. The others give once, few or many, or a class for an expanded clone.

TRBV15	TRBJ1-2	-	-	TGTGCCACCAGCAGAGATCGTGGGCAGCACTATGGCTACACCTTC	CATSRDRGQHYGYTF
TRBV28	TRBJ1-6	-	-	TGTGCCAGCACCGGAGGTCGGGATAATTCACCCCTCCACTTT	CASTGGRDNSPLHF
TRBV19	TRBJ1-1	-	-	TGTGCCAGTAGTGGCCCATCGTCATCCATGGAAGCTTTCTTT	CASSGPSSSMEAFF
TRBV5-1	TRBJ2-5	-	-	TGCGCCAGCAGCTTCGGGGATTTAGAGACCCAGTACTTC	CASSFGDLETQYF
TRBV5-1	TRBJ2-7	-	-	TGCGCCAGCAGCTTGCAGGGGTGGGAGCAGTACTTC	CASSLQGWEQYF
TRBV5-1	TRBJ2-7	-	-	TGCGCCAGCAGCTCAATAGGCGGGCGTACCTACGAGCAGTACTTC	CASSSIGGRTYEQYF
TRBV13	TRBJ1-2	-	TRBD1	TGTGCCAGCAGCTATGACAGGGGGCGCGCGGTGGGCTACACCTTC	CASSYDRGRAVGYTF
TRBV18	TRBJ2-7	-	TRBD2	TGTGCCAGCTCACCCGGACTAGCGGGGCTACACGAGCAGTACTTC	CASSPGLAGLHEQYF
TRBV7-9	TRBJ1-4	-	-	TGTGCCAGCAGCTTAGGGGGGCGGCGGCGTCTGTTTTTT	CASSLGGRRRLFF
TRBV6-4	TRBJ2-1	once	TRBD2	TGTGCCAGCAGCCCTAGCGGGGGGGCCCATGAGCAGTTCTTC	CASSPSGGAHEQFF
TRBV4-1	TRBJ2-3	-	-	TGCGCCAGCAGCCAAGATCCGGCTTTTGATACGCAGTATTTT	CASSQDPAFDTQYF
TRBV5-1	TRBJ2-1	-	-	TGCGCCAGCAGCCGAGACTTAGCGGCTGGAACCAATGAGCAGTTCTTC	CASSRDLAAGTNEQFF
TRBV7-2	TRBJ2-1	once	TRBD2	TGTGCCAGCAGCTTAGCCAGCGGGGGGATCAATGAGCAGTTCTTC	CASSLASGGINEQFF
TRBV5-1	TRBJ2-5	-	-	TGCGCCAGCAGCCCCGGGACCTCCCGTTGGGAGACCCAGTACTTC	CASSPGTSRWETQYF
TRBV14	TRBJ1-2	-	-	TGTGCCAGCAGCCAAGTTCAGGGGTATGGCTACACCTTC	CASSQVQGYGYTF
TRBV7-2	TRBJ2-3	-	TRBD2	TGTGCCAGCAGCTTAGGCGAGCGGGGGCCCTACACAGATACGCAGTATTTT	CASSLGERGPYTDTQYF
TRBV20-1	TRBJ2-4	once	TRBD1	TGCAGTGCTCCACAGACAGGGACGGCCAAAAACATTCAGTACTTC	CSAPQTGTAKNIQYF
TRBV27	TRBJ1-1	-	TRBD1	TGTGCCCTACCTAGGAGGGGGCGCACTGAAGCTTTCTTT	CALPRRGRTEAFF
TRBV20-1	TRBJ1-5	-	-	TGCAGTGCCCCGAGCCGGGGGGGGACTACAGATCAGCCCCAGCATTTT	CSAPSRGGTTDQPQHF
TRBV7-2	TRBJ1-2	-	-	TGTGCCAGCAGCTTAGATCCTGCCGGGGGCGGCGGCTACACCTTC	CASSLDPAGGGGYTF